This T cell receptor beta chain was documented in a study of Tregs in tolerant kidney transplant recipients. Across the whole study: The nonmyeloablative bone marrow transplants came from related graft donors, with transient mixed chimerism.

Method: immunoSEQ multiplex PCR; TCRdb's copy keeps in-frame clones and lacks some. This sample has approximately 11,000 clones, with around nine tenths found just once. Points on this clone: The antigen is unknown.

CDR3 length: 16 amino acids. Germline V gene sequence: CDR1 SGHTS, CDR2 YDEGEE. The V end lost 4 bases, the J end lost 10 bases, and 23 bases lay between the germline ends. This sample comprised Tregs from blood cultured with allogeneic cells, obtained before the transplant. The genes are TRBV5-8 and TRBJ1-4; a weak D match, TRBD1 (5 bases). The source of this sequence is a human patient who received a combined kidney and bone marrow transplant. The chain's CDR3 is CASSRIVTVGIGKLFF. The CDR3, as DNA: TGTGCCAGCAGCCGTATAGTGACAGTCGGAATCGGAAAACTGTTTTTT. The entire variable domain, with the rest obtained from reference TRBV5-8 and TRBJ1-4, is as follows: EAGVTQSPTHLIKTRGQQATLRCSPISGHTSVYWYQQALGLGLQFLLWYDEGEERNRGNFPPRFSGRQFPNYSSELNVNALELEDSALYLCASSRIVTVGIGKLFFGSGTQLSVL.